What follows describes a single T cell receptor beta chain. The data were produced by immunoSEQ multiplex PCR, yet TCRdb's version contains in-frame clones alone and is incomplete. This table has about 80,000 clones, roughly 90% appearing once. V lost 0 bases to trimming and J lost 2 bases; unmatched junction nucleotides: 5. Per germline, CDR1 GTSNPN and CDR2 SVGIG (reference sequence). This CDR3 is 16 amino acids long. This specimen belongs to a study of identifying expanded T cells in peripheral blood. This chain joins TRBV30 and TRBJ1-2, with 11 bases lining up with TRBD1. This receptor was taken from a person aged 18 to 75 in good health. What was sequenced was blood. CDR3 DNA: TGTGCCTGGAGTGTAACAGGGACAGGGGGAAACTATGGCTACACCTTC. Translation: CAWSVTGTGGNYGYTF.